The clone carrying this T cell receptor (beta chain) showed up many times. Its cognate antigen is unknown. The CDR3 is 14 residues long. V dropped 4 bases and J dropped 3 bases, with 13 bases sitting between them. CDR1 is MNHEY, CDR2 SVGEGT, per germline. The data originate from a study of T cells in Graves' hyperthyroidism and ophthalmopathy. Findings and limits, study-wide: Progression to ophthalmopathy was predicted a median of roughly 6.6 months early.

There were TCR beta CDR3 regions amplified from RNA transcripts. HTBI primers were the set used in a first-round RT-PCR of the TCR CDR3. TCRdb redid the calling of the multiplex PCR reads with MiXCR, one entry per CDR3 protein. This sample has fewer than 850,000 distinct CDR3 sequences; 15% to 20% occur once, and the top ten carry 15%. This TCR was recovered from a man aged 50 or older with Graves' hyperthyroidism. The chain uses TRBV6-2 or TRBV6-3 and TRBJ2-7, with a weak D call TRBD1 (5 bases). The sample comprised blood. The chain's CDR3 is CASSSLDKIYEQYF. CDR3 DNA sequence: TGTGCCAGCAGTTCTCTGGACAAGATCTACGAGCAGTACTTC.